Sequencing of this T cell receptor (beta chain) was carried out in a study of post-analysis software for immune sequencing data (dated by TCRdb to 2015 to 2017). About the study as a whole: Disease courses on record covered relapsing-remitting, secondary progressive and progressive-relapsing multiple sclerosis, though some patients had no subtype annotation. The multiple sclerosis patient repertoires were compared with 10 to 12 previously published healthy control repertoires from donors aged 6 to 25 years. A subset of samples was prepared in parallel using single-end sample barcoding, then pooled and co-amplified after Illumina adapter ligation. The study at large found these results: Direct clustering with F measure revealed strong co-clustering of samples prepared in the same batch, which led to a batch-effect correction. Normalized Chao1 diversity was significantly lower in multiple sclerosis patients than controls, suggesting substantial peripheral T-cell clonal expansion. The control group was slightly older than the multiple sclerosis patient group. Several TRBV segments, including TRBV5-6, TRBV5-1 and TRBV20-1, were significantly more frequent in patients than controls.

From the cysteine up to the phenylalanine, the CDR3 has a length of 13 residues. The kept DNA is CDR3 alone, 39 bases in frame from the first base. As encoded in the germline V gene (reference sequence), CDR1 is LGHDT while CDR2 is YNNKEL. The trim is 0 bases for V and 7 bases for J, with a gap of 8 bases between the germline ends. TCR beta repertoires were profiled from peripheral blood of more than ten young patients with multiple sclerosis to demonstrate the VDJtools post-analysis software. The multiple sclerosis patients were children and adolescents ranging in age from roughly 6 to 15 years. Library preparation employed PCR. These reads were obtained on an Illumina HiSeq 2500. Unique molecular identifiers were incorporated into TCR beta cDNA libraries to reduce PCR and sequencing biases. Every 1 to 10 million input T cells yielded some 500,000 cDNA molecules, meaning each molecule approximated one T cell. Patient libraries were prepared and sequenced with the same protocol used for the earlier healthy control dataset. Samples belonging to the same batch were prepared together, multiplexed and sequenced on a shared HiSeq lane. In the authors' own workflow: Raw barcoded reads were processed with MIGEC, and single-read molecular identifier groups were discarded before consensus assembly and CDR3 extraction. Clonotype tables were post-analysed with VDJtools, and diversity was normalized by down-sampling all datasets to the smallest sample size. Repertoire overlap clustering matched CDR3 amino acid but not nucleotide sequences to correct batch-related cross-sample contamination. Clones were called with MiXCR by TCRdb after fastp trimmed the public reads at Q25, and only in-frame beta chains were retained. Rows matching on CDR3 protein sequence are summarized as one entry with the most common DNA and genes. These V and J calls derive from TCRdb rather than the authors' analysis. This sample comprises 500,000 to 600,000 distinct CDR3 sequences, 44% of them detected only once. Together, the top ten hold approximately 1.7% of the sample.

This clonotype has just a few counts. This receptor's antigen is unknown. No base qualities exist here, and no much larger clone lies one base off it. The rearrangement combines TRBV3-1 with TRBJ2-3, with the D segment identity uncertain. Sequencing was carried out using blood. The TCR originated in a girl between 5 and 17 years old with multiple sclerosis. Here is the DNA: TGTGCCAGCAGCCAAGATGCAGGACATACGCAGTATTTT. Its translation reads: CASSQDAGHTQYF.